These 17 T cell receptor beta chains were all obtained from the same sample, sequenced in a study of shared clonotypes between healthy human individuals. The table came from immunoSEQ multiplex PCR; TCRdb's copy has only in-frame clones and leaves some out. The data show 550,000 to 800,000 clones, around 67% seen once. Sequenced sample: memory CD4+ T cells sorted from blood. Subset: CD45RA-negative fraction. The receptors come from a woman aged 30 to 39 in good health.

This rearrangement joins TRBV2 to TRBJ1-1, with D perhaps matching TRBD1 (6 bases). The CDR3 is 16 amino acids. Germline CDR1 is SNHLY and CDR2 is FYNNEI. V was clipped by 6 bases and J by 1 base, with 18 bases between them. The CDR3 is CASSVTQGRANTEAFF. The CDR3 DNA sequence: TGTGCCAGCAGCGTGACACAGGGAAGGGCGAACACTGAAGCTTTCTTT.

The chain recombines TRBV5-1 with TRBJ1-3, with D perhaps TRBD1 (6 bases). Germline-derived CDR1 and CDR2 are SGHRS and YFSETQ. V was trimmed by 4 bases and J by 0 bases, leaving 17 bases between them. The CDR3 spans 17 residues. The CDR3 DNA reads as TGCGCCAGCAGCCCAACAGGGATCCCTAACTCTGGAAACACCATATATTTT. Translating gives CASSPTGIPNSGNTIYF.

The CDR3 spells CAAKRDPRPSSTDTQYF. CDR3 bases: TGTGCCGCGAAGAGGGACCCGAGACCATCTAGCACAGATACGCAGTATTTT. The V and J genes are TRBV21-1 and TRBJ2-3. TRBV21-1 constitutes a pseudogene. The CDR3 covers 17 residues.

The V gene is TRBV10-3, the J gene TRBJ1-2; 12 nucleotides agree with TRBD1. The CDR3 extends over 16 amino acids. J was trimmed by 2 bases and V by 4 bases; bases with no gene match: 5. Germline V gene data show CDR1 as ENHRY and CDR2 as SYGVKD. The CDR3 coding sequence is TGTGCCATCAGTGGGGGGACAGGGGGCGCGAACTATGGCTACACCTTC. It encodes CAISGGTGGANYGYTF.

A single count supports this clone. V and J are TRBV5-1 and TRBJ2-7, with 10 bases identical to TRBD2. This CDR3 is built from 15 residues. CDR1 is SGHRS, CDR2 YFSETQ, per germline. J gave up 4 bases and V 1 base, and 5 bases lay outside the gene matches. For the CDR3, the DNA is TGCGCCAGCAGCTTGCAAGCGGGAGGGCCGTACGAGCAGTACTTC. It yields the protein CASSLQAGGPYEQYF.

The chain uses TRBV27 and TRBJ2-5, with TRBD2 matching over 7 bases. The germline V gene has CDR1 MNHEY and CDR2 SMNVEV (reference sequence). There are 15 residues in the CDR3. The J segment lost 7 bases and the V segment lost 3 bases, leaving 11 bases of the junction unmatched. The CDR3 is CASSFVAGARGTQYF. The DNA for the CDR3 is TGTGCCAGCAGTTTTGTGGCGGGAGCACGGGGGACCCAGTACTTC.

For this clone: At one end, the junction sequence differs from germline, possibly due to a read error. The genes are TRBV11-2 and TRBJ2-5; TRBD1 is a possible D gene (5 bases). This CDR3 has 11 amino acids. Per germline, CDR1 SGHAT and CDR2 FQNNGV. The CDR3, as DNA: TGTGCCAGCAGCATAGGGGCCACCCTGTACTTC. Translated, it gives CASSIGATLYF.

DNA of the CDR3: TGTGCCAGCAGCTTAAACTGGGACTCTGTTGAGCAGTTCTTC. Residues: CASSLNWDSVEQFF. The chain is built from TRBV11-3 and TRBJ2-1; D is possibly TRBD2 (6 bases). The CDR3 is 14 amino acids. CDR1 and CDR2 (germline): SGHNT, YENEEA. Trimming took 2 bases from V and 9 from J, leaving 14 bases between them. The full variable domain, with the rest looked up from reference TRBV11-3 and TRBJ2-1, is EAGVVQSPRYKIIEKKQPVAFWCNPISGHNTLYWYLQNLGQGPELLIRYENEEAVDDSQLPKDRFSAERLKGVDSTLKIQPAELGDSAVYLCASSLNWDSVEQFFGPGTRLTVL.

The chain carries TRBV27 and TRBJ1-5; possibly TRBD1 for D (5 bases). V gave up 6 bases and J gave up 7 bases, with 10 bases separating them. This CDR3 comprises 12 residues. The germline CDR1 and CDR2 sequences are MNHEY and SMNVEV (reference sequence). For the CDR3, the DNA is TGTGCCAGCAGGGACAAGGGGCAGCCCCAGCATTTT. As protein: CASRDKGQPQHF.

The chain combines TRBV29-1 with TRBJ2-5; TRBD2 matches at 7 bases. CDR3 length: 16 amino acids. Germline values: CDR1 SQVTM, CDR2 ANQGSEA. The V and J ends lost 1 base and 5 bases, in that order; junction bases with no gene match: 13. The CDR3 reads CSVEGVAGVIEETQYF. The CDR3 bases are TGCAGCGTTGAAGGGGTGGCGGGAGTTATTGAGGAGACCCAGTACTTC.

This clone was detected only a few times. V is TRBV19 and J is TRBJ2-1; D perhaps matches TRBD2 (5 bases). V shed 8 bases and J shed 4 bases, with 15 bases lying between them. The CDR3 is 14 amino acids. Germline V CDR1 and CDR2: LNHDA, SQIVND (reference sequence). The CDR3 loop reads CASSGMGFYNEQFF. CDR3 nucleotide sequence: TGTGCCAGTTCCGGGATGGGGTTTTACAATGAGCAGTTCTTC. Combining the CDR3 with reference TRBV19 and TRBJ2-1 gives the whole variable domain DGGITQSPKYLFRKEGQNVTLSCEQNLNHDAMYWYRQDPGQGLRLIYYSQIVNDFQKGDIAEGYSVSREKKESFPLTVTSAQKNPTAFYLCASSGMGFYNEQFFGPGTRLTVL.

This chain links TRBV10-1 with TRBJ1-1, with D tentatively TRBD1 (6 bases). Germline assignment: CDR1 WNHNN and CDR2 SYGVQD (reference sequence). Trimming shortened V by 8 bases and J by 7 bases, and 20 bases separated the two germline ends. This CDR3 has 14 amino acids. The CDR3 bases are TGCGCCAGCTCTTGGACAGAGGCGGAGGATGAAGCTTTCTTT. It yields the protein CASSWTEAEDEAFF.

The chain recombines TRBV18 with TRBJ1-1; 8 bases are shared with TRBD1. The V and J ends lost 6 bases and 1 base, in that order; junction bases with no gene match: 7. The CDR3 has 15 residues. Germline CDR1 reads KGHSH; CDR2 reads LQKENI. The CDR3 sequence is CASSQTGTGNTEAFF. CDR3 nucleotide sequence: TGTGCCAGCTCGCAGACCGGGACAGGGAACACTGAAGCTTTCTTT.

This chain links TRBV9 with TRBJ2-1, with 13 bases fitting TRBD2. The CDR3 sequence is 15 residues long. Trimming at V came to 4 bases and at J to 10 bases, leaving 8 bases not matched to a gene. The germline CDR1 and CDR2 sequences are SGDLS and YYNGEE. The CDR3, as DNA: TGTGCCAGCAGCTTCACTAGCGGGAGGGCAGGGGAGCAGTTCTTC. Translated, it gives CASSFTSGRAGEQFF.

V usage is TRBV18 and J usage is TRBJ2-7; tentatively, D is TRBD1 (5 bases). This CDR3 has 15 residues. Germline V CDR1 and CDR2: KGHSH, LQKENI. The V end lost 3 bases, the J end lost 4 bases, and 16 bases lay between the germline ends. The CDR3 sequence: CASSPAPGNSYEQYF. The CDR3 DNA is TGTGCCAGCTCACCCGCCCCAGGGAACTCATACGAGCAGTACTTC.

This clone was seen once. J is TRBJ2-2 and V is TRBV6-6; D not resolved. CDR1 and CDR2 (germline): MNHNY, SVGAGI (reference sequence). V was clipped by 4 bases and J by 3 bases, with 6 bases between them. This CDR3 has 13 residues. Written as DNA, the CDR3 is TGTGCCAGCAGTTCAACCTACACCGGGGAGCTGTTTTTT. This gives the protein CASSSTYTGELFF.

The chain is built from TRBV7-2 and TRBJ2-1; TRBD2 aligns across 14 bases. The CDR3 length is 16 residues. The V gene end was trimmed by 5 bases and the J gene end by 9 bases; junction bases not matched to a gene: 9. Germline V gene data show CDR1 as SGHTA and CDR2 as FQGNSA. CDR3 nucleotide sequence: TGTGCCAGCAGCCTTCCGGGACTAGCGGGAGAGGGTGAGCAGTTCTTC. Its protein product is CASSLPGLAGEGEQFF.